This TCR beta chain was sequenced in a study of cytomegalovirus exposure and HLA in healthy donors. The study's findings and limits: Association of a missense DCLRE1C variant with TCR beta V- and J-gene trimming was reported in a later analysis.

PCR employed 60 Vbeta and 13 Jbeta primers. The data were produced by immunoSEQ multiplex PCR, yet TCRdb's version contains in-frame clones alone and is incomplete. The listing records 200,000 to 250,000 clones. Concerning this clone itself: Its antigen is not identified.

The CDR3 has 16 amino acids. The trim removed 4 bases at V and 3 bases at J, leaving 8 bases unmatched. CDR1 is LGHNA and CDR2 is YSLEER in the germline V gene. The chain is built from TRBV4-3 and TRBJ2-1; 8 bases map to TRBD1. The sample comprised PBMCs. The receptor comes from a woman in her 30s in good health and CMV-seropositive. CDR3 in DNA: TGCGCCAGCAGCCCCGGACAGGGAGGTTTCTACAATGAGCAGTTCTTC. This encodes CASSPGQGGFYNEQFF.